These 24 T cell receptor beta chains were sequenced from one sample in a study of cytomegalovirus exposure and HLA in healthy donors. In the PCR, 60 Vbeta and 13 Jbeta primers were used. Produced via immunoSEQ multiplex PCR; TCRdb's table is partial and in-frame only. Among 200,000 or so clones listed, over 70% were seen once. Material: PBMCs. These receptor sequences come from a man aged 25-40 years in good health and CMV-seronegative.

The V gene is TRBV5-1, the J gene TRBJ2-3; perhaps TRBD2 as D (6 bases). CDR1 and CDR2 (germline): SGHRS, YFSETQ. CDR3 length equals 13 residues. Trimming left V 4 bases short and J 2 bases short, with 8 bases between. The CDR3 spells CASSGGTTDTQYF. Written as DNA, the CDR3 is TGCGCCAGCAGCGGGGGGACCACAGATACGCAGTATTTT.

The chain has TRBV14 and TRBJ1-1; the match to TRBD1 covers 7 bases. There are 12 residues in the CDR3. V shed 4 bases, J shed 11 bases, and the junction held 7 bases outside the gene matches. Germline loops: CDR1 SGHDN, CDR2 FVKESK. Here the CDR3 reads CASSPNRGAAFF. CDR3 in DNA: TGTGCCAGCAGCCCCAACAGGGGTGCGGCTTTCTTT.

This rearrangement joins TRBV18 to TRBJ1-5, with TRBD1 matching 7 bases. CDR3 length: 16 amino acids. The germline V gene encodes CDR1 KGHSH and CDR2 LQKENI. V trimming: 3 bases; J trimming: 3 bases; junction bases outside the gene matches: 8. This chain's CDR3 is CASSPSGTEVNQPQHF. Here the CDR3 DNA reads TGTGCCAGCTCACCTTCGGGGACAGAAGTCAATCAGCCCCAGCATTTT.

The J gene is TRBJ2-5, the V gene TRBV4-1; TRBD1 is a possible D gene (6 bases). The CDR3 extends over 14 amino acids. Trimming took off 0 bases at V and 5 bases at J, with 10 bases between the two ends. CDR1 and CDR2 (germline): MGHRA, YSYEKL. CDR3 nucleotides: TGCGCCAGCAGCCAAGACAGGGGACGGGAGACCCAGTACTTC. This translates into CASSQDRGRETQYF.

The chain joins TRBV10-2 to TRBJ1-1; 8 bases map to TRBD1. Germline-derived CDR1 and CDR2 are WSHSY and SAAADI. CDR3 length equals 15 residues. The V segment lost 5 bases and the J segment 1 base; nucleotides outside the gene matches: 6. CDR3 DNA: TGCGCCAGCAGTAAGACAGGGGATAGGAACACTGAAGCTTTCTTT. It translates to CASSKTGDRNTEAFF.

This clone was detected once. The chain couples TRBV18 to TRBJ1-2; 10 nucleotides line up with TRBD1. The germline V gene has CDR1 KGHSH and CDR2 LQKENI. The CDR3 runs 13 residues. Losses at the gene ends were 7 bases for V and 8 bases for J; bases not matched to a gene: 7. Here the CDR3 DNA reads TGTGCCAGCTTGCCCGGGACAGGGGACGGCTACACCTTC. Translating gives CASLPGTGDGYTF.

The chain carries TRBV25-1 and TRBJ2-5; the match to TRBD2 covers 9 bases. The CDR3 has 17 amino acids. Per the germline V gene, CDR1 is MGHDK and CDR2 is SYGVNS. V dropped 3 bases and J dropped 5; count of bases not matched to a gene: 13. The CDR3 here is CASSDPRGSGRGETQYF. DNA for the CDR3: TGTGCCAGCAGTGACCCCCGGGGTAGCGGGAGAGGGGAGACCCAGTACTTC.

The chain couples TRBV7-8 to TRBJ2-1; 14 bases fit TRBD2. The V segment lost 5 bases and the J segment 6 bases; nucleotides outside the gene matches: 12. This CDR3 is 18 amino acids long. Per germline, CDR1 SGHVS and CDR2 FQNEAQ. DNA for the CDR3: TGTGCCAGCAGCCCCCCGATCAGACTAGCGGGGGGGCTCAATGAGCAGTTCTTC. This gives the protein CASSPPIRLAGGLNEQFF.

This chain links TRBV5-4 with TRBJ2-3; TRBD1 is a possible D gene (5 bases). V was clipped by 4 bases and J by 1 base, with 25 bases between them. This CDR3 is 19 amino acids long. Germline CDR1 and CDR2: SGHNT and YYREEE (reference sequence). CDR3 nucleotide sequence: TGTGCCAGCAGCGGGATCCGGACAAAGCTATCCCTCGGCACAGATACGCAGTATTTT. Its translation is CASSGIRTKLSLGTDTQYF.

The sample holds a few counts of this clone. This chain links TRBV25-1 with TRBJ2-7; D gene ambiguous. CDR1 and CDR2 (germline): MGHDK, SYGVNS. The CDR3 covers 15 residues. Trimming took 2 bases from V and 0 from J, leaving 11 bases between them. The CDR3 nucleotides read TGTGCCAGCAGTGAACGTTACACAGCCTCCTACGAGCAGTACTTC. Translated, it gives CASSERYTASYEQYF.

V gene TRBV7-6 combines with J gene TRBJ1-1, with D unclear. Deletions cut 7 bases from V and 9 bases from J, with 21 bases between. CDR1 is SGHVS, CDR2 FNYEAQ, per germline. The CDR3 is 14 residues long. The CDR3 loop is CASTSFPGRIKAFF. The CDR3 DNA is TGTGCCAGCACCTCCTTCCCCGGCAGGATCAAAGCTTTCTTT.

This chain connects TRBV5-4 to TRBJ2-1; D ambiguous. Germline V gene lookup returns CDR1 SGHNT and CDR2 YYREEE (reference sequence). This CDR3 has 13 residues. V lost 5 bases and J 7 bases, leaving 13 bases between the germline ends. The CDR3 here is CASRGPLANEQFF. The CDR3 region has the DNA TGTGCCAGCAGAGGTCCCTTAGCTAATGAGCAGTTCTTC. Together with reference TRBV5-4 and TRBJ2-1, the CDR3 gives the full variable domain: ETGVTQSPTHLIKTRGQQVTLRCSSQSGHNTVSWYQQALGQGPQFIFQYYREEENGRGNFPPRFSGLQFPNYSSELNVNALELDDSALYLCASRGPLANEQFFGPGTRLTVL.

The chain couples TRBV29-1 to TRBJ2-7, with no clear D. This CDR3 comprises 15 residues. V was cut by 0 bases and J by 3 bases, with 15 bases left in between. Per the germline V gene, CDR1 is SQVTM and CDR2 is ANQGSEA. CDR3 DNA: TGCAGCGTTGAAGAACCCTTTCAAACGGGCTACGAGCAGTACTTC. It specifies CSVEEPFQTGYEQYF.

This chain links TRBV4-3 with TRBJ1-6, with D unclear. The germline CDR1 and CDR2 sequences are LGHNA and YSLEER. V lost 0 bases, J lost 7 bases, and 10 bases lay in between. The CDR3 is 15 residues long. The CDR3 loop is CASSQDATLNSPLHF. CDR3 DNA sequence: TGCGCCAGCAGCCAAGATGCCACACTAAATTCACCCCTCCACTTT.

The chain combines TRBV5-4 with TRBJ1-5, with D tentatively TRBD1 (5 bases). Trimming cost V 3 bases and J 5 bases, with 12 bases left between them. Germline V CDR1 and CDR2: SGHNT, YYREEE (reference sequence). The CDR3 sequence is 14 residues long. CDR3 sequence (DNA): TGTGCCAGCAGCTCCGGGGGGGAGGATCAGCCCCAGCATTTT. It yields the protein CASSSGGEDQPQHF.

The rearrangement links TRBV5-4 to TRBJ2-5; 7 bases are a match to TRBD1. Germline assignment: CDR1 SGHNT and CDR2 YYREEE (reference sequence). The ends lost 3 bases at V and 2 bases at J; junction bases unmatched: 7. The CDR3 is 15 residues long. CDR3 protein: CASSSETGKQETQYF. In DNA form, the CDR3 reads TGTGCCAGCAGCTCAGAGACAGGGAAACAAGAGACCCAGTACTTC.

This chain joins TRBV7-2 and TRBJ1-1; 7 positions match TRBD1. J gave up 0 bases and V 5 bases, and 6 bases lay outside the gene matches. CDR1 and CDR2 (germline): SGHTA, FQGNSA. The CDR3 totals 15 residues. CDR3 in amino acids: CASSHRQGLNTEAFF. The DNA of the CDR3 is TGTGCCAGCAGCCACCGACAGGGTTTGAACACTGAAGCTTTCTTT. Full variable domain (rest looked up from reference TRBV7-2 and TRBJ1-1): GAGVSQSPSNKVTEKGKDVELRCDPISGHTALYWYRQSLGQGLEFLIYFQGNSAPDKSGLPSDRFSAERTGGSVSTLTIQRTQQEDSAVYLCASSHRQGLNTEAFFGQGTRLTVV.

V is TRBV6-5 and J is TRBJ1-5, with D possibly being TRBD1 (5 bases). Germline V lookup: CDR1 MNHEY, CDR2 SVGAGI. The V end lost 10 bases, the J end lost 5 bases, and 15 bases lay between the germline ends. The CDR3 runs 13 residues. The CDR3 here is CATMTDLYQPQHF. The CDR3 nucleotides are TGTGCCACCATGACAGACCTCTATCAGCCCCAGCATTTT.

The rearrangement joins TRBV7-2 to TRBJ2-1; tentative D call: TRBD2 (5 bases). V lost 5 bases to trimming and J lost 2 bases, with 13 bases between them. The CDR3 contains 15 residues. The germline V gene has CDR1 SGHTA and CDR2 FQGNSA. As DNA, the CDR3 is TGTGCCAGCAGCGTCGGTAGACTAACCTACAATGAGCAGTTCTTC. This codes for CASSVGRLTYNEQFF.

A single count supports this clone. The genes are TRBV9 and TRBJ1-1; maybe TRBD1 (5 bases). The ends were cut back, 2 bases at V and 1 base at J, with 9 bases in the middle. The CDR3 totals 14 residues. Germline CDR1 and CDR2: SGDLS and YYNGEE. The CDR3 nucleotides are TGTGCCAGCAGCGTGCGCAGGGAGAACACTGAAGCTTTCTTT. Amino acid sequence: CASSVRRENTEAFF.

The chain couples TRBV9 to TRBJ2-2; D gene ambiguous. V was pared by 0 bases and J by 1 base, with 10 bases between. Germline CDR1 is SGDLS and CDR2 is YYNGEE. CDR3 length equals 16 residues. The CDR3 loop reads CASSVGGLQNTGELFF. The CDR3 DNA is TGTGCCAGCAGCGTAGGCGGCCTCCAGAACACCGGGGAGCTGTTTTTT.

V gene TRBV6-1 combines with J gene TRBJ2-3; a weak D match, TRBD2 (6 bases). V lost 3 bases, J lost 2 bases, and 21 bases lay in between. The CDR3 is 18 amino acids. Germline-derived CDR1 and CDR2 are MNHNS and SASEGT. The CDR3 nucleotides are TGTGCCAGCAGTGACGCTCACCAATCCGCGGGACCCACAGATACGCAGTATTTT. This encodes CASSDAHQSAGPTDTQYF.

The rearrangement uses TRBV10-3 and TRBJ1-1; D is undetermined. The CDR3 runs to 17 residues. V was trimmed by 0 bases and J by 1 base, leaving 15 bases between them. The germline gives CDR1 ENHRY, CDR2 SYGVKD. The CDR3 DNA reads TGTGCCATCAGTGAGTCTTTTGGGAGATCGTCGAACACTGAAGCTTTCTTT. It codes for CAISESFGRSSNTEAFF.

This rearrangement joins TRBV7-9 to TRBJ2-5; 9 bases map to TRBD1. CDR1 is SEHNR and CDR2 is FQNEAQ in the germline V gene (reference sequence). Losses at the gene ends were 5 bases for V and 0 bases for J; bases not matched to a gene: 7. This CDR3 region has 16 residues. The CDR3 spells CASSLKQGANQETQYF. CDR3 coding DNA: TGTGCCAGCAGCCTAAAACAGGGGGCGAACCAAGAGACCCAGTACTTC. Looking up the rest from reference TRBV7-9 and TRBJ2-5 gives the full variable domain: DTGVSQNPRHKITKRGQNVTFRCDPISEHNRLYWYRQTLGQGPEFLTYFQNEAQLEKSRLLSDRFSAERPKGSFSTLEIQRTEQGDSAMYLCASSLKQGANQETQYFGPGTRLLVL.